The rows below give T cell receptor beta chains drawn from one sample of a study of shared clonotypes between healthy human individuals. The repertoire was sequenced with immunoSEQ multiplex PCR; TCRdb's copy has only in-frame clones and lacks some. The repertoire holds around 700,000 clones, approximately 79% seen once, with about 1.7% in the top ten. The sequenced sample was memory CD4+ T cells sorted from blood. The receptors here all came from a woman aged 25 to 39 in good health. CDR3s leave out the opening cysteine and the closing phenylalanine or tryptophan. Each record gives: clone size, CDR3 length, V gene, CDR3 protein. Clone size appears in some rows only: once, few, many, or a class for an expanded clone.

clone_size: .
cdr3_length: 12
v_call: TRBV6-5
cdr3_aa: ASRDPQGSSEAF

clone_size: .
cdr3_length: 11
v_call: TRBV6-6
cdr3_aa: ASNDNPIYEQY

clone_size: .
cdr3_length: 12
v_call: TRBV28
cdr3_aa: ASNGWGVDQPQH

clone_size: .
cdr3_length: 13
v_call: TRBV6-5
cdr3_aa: ASSYRGGSSYEQY

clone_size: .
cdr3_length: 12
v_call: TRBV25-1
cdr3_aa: ASSKQGVTYGYT

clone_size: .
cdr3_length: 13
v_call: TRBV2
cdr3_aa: ASREEGLAPNEQF

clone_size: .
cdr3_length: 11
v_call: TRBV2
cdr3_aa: AIRQGRRTEAF

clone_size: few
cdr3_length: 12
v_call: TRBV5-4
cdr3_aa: ASRSLAGTDTQY

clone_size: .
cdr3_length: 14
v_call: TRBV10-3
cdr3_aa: AIRATGTGTSYEQY

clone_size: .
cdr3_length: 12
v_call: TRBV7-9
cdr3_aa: ASRRQLLQETQY

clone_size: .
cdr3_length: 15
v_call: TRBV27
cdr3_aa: ASSLRGPGGPQETQY

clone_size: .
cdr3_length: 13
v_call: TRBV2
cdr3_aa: ASRARQGSNTEAF

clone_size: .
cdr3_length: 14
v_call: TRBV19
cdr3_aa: ARTRPLIAEPNEQF

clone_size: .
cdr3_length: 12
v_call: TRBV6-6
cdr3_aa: ASSPFNSYNEQF

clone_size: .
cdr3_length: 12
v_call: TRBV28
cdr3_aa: ATLGRGRTDTQY

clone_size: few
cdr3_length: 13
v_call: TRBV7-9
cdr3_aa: ASSLSGGRDTEAF

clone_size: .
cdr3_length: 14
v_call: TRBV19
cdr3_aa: ASILHGGRTNYGYT

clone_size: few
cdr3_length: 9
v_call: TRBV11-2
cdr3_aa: ASSLNYGYT

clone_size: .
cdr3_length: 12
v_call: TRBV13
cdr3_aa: ASSSTQYQETQY

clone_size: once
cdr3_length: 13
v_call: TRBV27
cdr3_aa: ASSSPRQGGYGYT

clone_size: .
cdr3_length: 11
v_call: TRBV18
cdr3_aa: ASSPRDNYGYT

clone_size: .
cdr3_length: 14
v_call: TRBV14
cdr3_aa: ASSQILGQGEETQY

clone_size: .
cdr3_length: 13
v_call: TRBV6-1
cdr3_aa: ASRESGPLRKTQY

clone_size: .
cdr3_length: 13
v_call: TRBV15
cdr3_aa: ATSRDRREFGEQF

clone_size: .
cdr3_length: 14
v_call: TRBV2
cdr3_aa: ASSSLFDSHNEKLF

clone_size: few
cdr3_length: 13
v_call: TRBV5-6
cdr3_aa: ASSSQDRRNYGYT

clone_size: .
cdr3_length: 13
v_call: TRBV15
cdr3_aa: ATSRETGLAHEQF

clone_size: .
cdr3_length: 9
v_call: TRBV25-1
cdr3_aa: ASGDYYGYT